These 13 T cell receptor beta chains were all obtained from the same sample, sequenced in a study of T cell responses to AZD1222 COVID-19 vaccine. Sequenced by immunoSEQ multiplex PCR; TCRdb stores in-frame clones only, minus some. Of over 100,000 clones listed, 88% are singletons. Sequenced material: peripheral blood, taken on day 0 of MenACWY control vaccination. These receptors were obtained from an adult in good health.

This clone appeared a few times. This chain uses TRBV11-2 with TRBJ1-2; TRBD1 agrees at 9 bases. Trimming cost V 5 bases and J 7 bases; bases outside gene matches: 5. The CDR3 has 13 amino acids. Germline lookup yields CDR1 SGHAT and CDR2 FQNNGV. CDR3 nucleotide sequence: TGTGCCAGCAGCCTAGGGACAGGGAGTGGCTACACCTTC. The encoded protein is CASSLGTGSGYTF.

The table lists this clone with a count of one. The rearrangement links TRBV6-2 or TRBV6-3 to TRBJ2-7; D is unclear. V was shortened by 2 bases and J by 0 bases, with 8 bases between the two germline ends. The CDR3 has 14 amino acids. The germline V gene encodes CDR1 MNHEY and CDR2 SVGEGT. The CDR3 DNA sequence: TGTGCCAGCAGTTACCCCGGGCCCTCCTACGAGCAGTACTTC. It yields the protein CASSYPGPSYEQYF.

The chain employs TRBV24-1 and TRBJ2-1, with TRBD2 matching over 10 bases. Trimming took 1 base from V and 4 from J; bases not matched to a gene: 0. Germline CDR1 reads KGHDR; CDR2 reads SFDVKD. This CDR3 spans 15 amino acids. The DNA for the CDR3 is TGTGCCACCAGTGATTTAGCGGGGGGGTACAATGAGCAGTTCTTC. Residues: CATSDLAGGYNEQFF.

The rearrangement joins TRBV3-1 (or the pseudogene TRBV3-2) to TRBJ2-2; the D gene is possibly TRBD1 (5 bases). The CDR3 is 16 residues long. Germline lookup yields CDR1 LGHDT and CDR2 YNNKEL (reference sequence). Trimming shortened V by 6 bases and J by 6 bases, and 20 bases separated the two germline ends. CDR3 protein: CASRPGARERAGELFF. As DNA, the CDR3 is TGTGCCAGCAGGCCCGGTGCCAGGGAAAGAGCCGGGGAGCTGTTTTTT.

CDR3 sequence reads: CASSQGISGRYEQYF. The CDR3 DNA is TGTGCCAGCAGCCAGGGGATTAGCGGGAGGTATGAGCAGTACTTC. The rearrangement links TRBV4-2 to TRBJ2-7; 10 bases are a match to TRBD2. After removal of 3 bases from V and 7 bases from J, the junction contained 9 bases not matched to a gene. The CDR3 length is 15 residues. Germline lookup yields CDR1 LGHNA and CDR2 YNFKEQ.

V usage is TRBV29-1 and J usage is TRBJ2-3; TRBD1 is a possible D gene (5 bases). Trimming pared 7 bases from V and 4 bases from J, leaving 12 bases between. The germline V gene encodes CDR1 SQVTM and CDR2 ANQGSEA. CDR3 length equals 12 residues. The CDR3 coding sequence is TGCAGCGCAGAGAGACAGTCAGATACGCAGTATTTT. Translating it yields CSAERQSDTQYF.

The chain joins TRBV19 to TRBJ2-3, with 10 bases that match TRBD2. This CDR3 is 15 amino acids long. CDR1 is LNHDA and CDR2 is SQIVND in the germline V gene (reference sequence). After removal of 10 bases from V and 8 bases from J, the junction contained 15 bases not matched to a gene. The CDR3 DNA reads as TGTGCCACCGGTCTAGCGGGGGAATCGAGAGGTACGCAGTATTTT. It encodes CATGLAGESRGTQYF.

The genes are TRBV28 and TRBJ2-7; 10 bases fit TRBD1. V lost 4 bases to trimming and J lost 4 bases; unmatched junction nucleotides: 7. The CDR3 is 15 amino acids. In germline, CDR1 is MDHEN, CDR2 SYDVKM. This chain's CDR3 is CASSSTRDRGYEQYF. As DNA, the CDR3 is TGTGCCAGCAGTTCTACCCGGGACAGGGGTTACGAGCAGTACTTC.

This clone was counted only a few times. This chain uses TRBV7-8 with TRBJ2-2; maybe TRBD1 (7 bases). V was shortened by 4 bases and J by 7 bases, with 19 bases between the two germline ends. Germline values: CDR1 SGHVS, CDR2 FQNEAQ. This CDR3 region has 16 residues. In nucleotides, the CDR3 is TGTGCCAGCAGCTCCGGCAGGGGGGTATCGTTCGGGGAGCTGTTTTTT. Translation gives CASSSGRGVSFGELFF.

This rearrangement joins TRBV7-2 to TRBJ2-7; weak D call: TRBD1 (6 bases). Germline CDR1 is SGHTA and CDR2 is FQGNSA. CDR3 size: 14 residues. V lost 4 bases and J 0 bases, leaving 10 bases between the germline ends. The CDR3 sequence is CASSSRTDSYEQYF. The CDR3 coding sequence is TGTGCCAGCAGCTCGAGGACAGACTCCTACGAGCAGTACTTC.

The rearrangement uses TRBV29-1 and TRBJ1-5, with a tentative D call TRBD1 (5 bases). Trimming pared 6 bases from V and 11 bases from J, leaving 14 bases between. Per the germline V gene, CDR1 is SQVTM and CDR2 is ANQGSEA. This CDR3 contains 11 residues. The CDR3 sequence is CSVLERGSQHF. The CDR3 DNA reads TGCAGCGTCCTCGAGCGGGGGTCCCAGCATTTT.

CDR3 amino acids: CASSQRGQENYEQYF. The CDR3 nucleotides are TGCGCCAGCAGCCAAAGAGGACAGGAAAACTACGAGCAGTACTTC. The chain employs TRBV4-1 and TRBJ2-7; 7 bases line up with TRBD1. The CDR3 spans 15 residues. Germline V gene sequence: CDR1 MGHRA, CDR2 YSYEKL. With V trimmed by 2 bases and J by 3 bases, 7 bases remained unmatched.

The chain combines TRBV18 with TRBJ2-7, with a possible D match to TRBD1 (6 bases). Germline assignment: CDR1 KGHSH and CDR2 LQKENI. The CDR3 totals 16 residues. Trimming took 6 bases from V and 3 from J, leaving 21 bases between them. The CDR3 region is CASSPGPTGTGYEQYF. CDR3 nucleotide sequence: TGTGCCAGCTCCCCGGGGCCAACAGGGACGGGCTACGAGCAGTACTTC.